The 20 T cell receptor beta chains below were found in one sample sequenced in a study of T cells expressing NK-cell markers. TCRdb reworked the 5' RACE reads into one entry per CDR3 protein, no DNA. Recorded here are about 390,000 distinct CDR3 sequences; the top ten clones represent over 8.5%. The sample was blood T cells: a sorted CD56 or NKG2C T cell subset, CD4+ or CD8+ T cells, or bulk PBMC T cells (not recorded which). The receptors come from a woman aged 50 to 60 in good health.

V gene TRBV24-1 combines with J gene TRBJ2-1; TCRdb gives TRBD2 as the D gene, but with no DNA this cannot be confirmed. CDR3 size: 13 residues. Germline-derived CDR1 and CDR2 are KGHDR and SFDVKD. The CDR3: CAASSVTYNEQFF.

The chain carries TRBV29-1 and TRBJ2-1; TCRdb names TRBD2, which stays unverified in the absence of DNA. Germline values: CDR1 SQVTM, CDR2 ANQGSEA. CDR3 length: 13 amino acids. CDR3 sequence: CSVESGSYNEQFF.

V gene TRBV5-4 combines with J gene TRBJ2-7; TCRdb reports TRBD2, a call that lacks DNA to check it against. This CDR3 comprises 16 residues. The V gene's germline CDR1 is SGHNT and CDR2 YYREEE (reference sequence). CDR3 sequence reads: CASTAEPGRASYEQYF.

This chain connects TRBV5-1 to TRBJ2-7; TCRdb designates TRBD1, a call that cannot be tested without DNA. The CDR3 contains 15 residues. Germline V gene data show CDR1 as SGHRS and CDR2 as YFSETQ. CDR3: CASSQGQGALYEQYF.

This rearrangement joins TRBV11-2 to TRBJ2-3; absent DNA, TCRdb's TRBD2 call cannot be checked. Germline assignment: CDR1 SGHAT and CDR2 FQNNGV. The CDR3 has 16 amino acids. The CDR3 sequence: CASSSGLAGPADTQYF.

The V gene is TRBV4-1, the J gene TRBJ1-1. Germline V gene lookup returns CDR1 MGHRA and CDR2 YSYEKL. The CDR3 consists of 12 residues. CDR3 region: CASSHIYTEAFF.

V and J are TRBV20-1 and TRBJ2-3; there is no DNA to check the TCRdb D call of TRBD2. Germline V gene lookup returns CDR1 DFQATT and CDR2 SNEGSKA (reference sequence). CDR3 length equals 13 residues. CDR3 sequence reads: CSPYGDSTDTQYF.

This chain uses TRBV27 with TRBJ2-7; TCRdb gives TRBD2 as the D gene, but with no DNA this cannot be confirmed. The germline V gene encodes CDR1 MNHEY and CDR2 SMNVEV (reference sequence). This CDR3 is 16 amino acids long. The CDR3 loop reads CASSQLATSGRNEQYF.

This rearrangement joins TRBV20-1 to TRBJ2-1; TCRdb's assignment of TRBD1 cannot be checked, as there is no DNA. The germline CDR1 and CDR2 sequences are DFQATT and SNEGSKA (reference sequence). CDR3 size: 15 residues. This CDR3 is CSARESRGGGNEQFF.

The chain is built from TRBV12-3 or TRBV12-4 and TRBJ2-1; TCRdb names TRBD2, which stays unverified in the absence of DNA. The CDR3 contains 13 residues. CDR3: CASTGLAVNEQFF.

CDR3 sequence: CASSPGGRGYGYTF. The rearrangement joins TRBV11-2 to TRBJ1-2; TCRdb's D gene call, TRBD1, goes unchecked for lack of DNA. The CDR3 consists of 14 residues. Germline V gene data show CDR1 as SGHAT and CDR2 as FQNNGV. The full variable domain, with the rest looked up from reference TRBV11-2 and TRBJ1-2, is EAGVAQSPRYKIIEKRQSVAFWCNPISGHATLYWYQQILGQGPKLLIQFQNNGVVDDSQLPKDRFSAERLKGVDSTLKIQPAKLEDSAVYLCASSPGGRGYGYTFGSGTRLTVV.

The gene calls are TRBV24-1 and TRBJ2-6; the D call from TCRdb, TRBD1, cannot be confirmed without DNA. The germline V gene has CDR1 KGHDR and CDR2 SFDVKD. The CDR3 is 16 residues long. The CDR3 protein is CATSRGGASGANVLTF.

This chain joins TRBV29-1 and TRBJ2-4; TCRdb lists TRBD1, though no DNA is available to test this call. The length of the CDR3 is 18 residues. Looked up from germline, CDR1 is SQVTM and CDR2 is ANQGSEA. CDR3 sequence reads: CSVEGGTGGPWAKNIQYF.

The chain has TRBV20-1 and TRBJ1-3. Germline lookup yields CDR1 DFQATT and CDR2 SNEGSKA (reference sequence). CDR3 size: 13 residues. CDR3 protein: CSAAGTSGNTIYF.

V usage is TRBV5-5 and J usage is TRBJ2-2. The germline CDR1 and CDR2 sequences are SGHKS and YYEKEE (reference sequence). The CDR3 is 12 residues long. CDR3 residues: CASKGLNGELFF.

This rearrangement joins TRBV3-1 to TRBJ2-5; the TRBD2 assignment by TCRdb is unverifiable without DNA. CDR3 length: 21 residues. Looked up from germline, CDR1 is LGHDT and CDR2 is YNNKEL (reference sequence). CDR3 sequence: CASSQDPVRLAGEVLRETQYF.

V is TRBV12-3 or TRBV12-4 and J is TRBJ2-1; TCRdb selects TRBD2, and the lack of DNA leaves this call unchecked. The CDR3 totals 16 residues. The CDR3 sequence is CASSQSIGTSGRKQFF.

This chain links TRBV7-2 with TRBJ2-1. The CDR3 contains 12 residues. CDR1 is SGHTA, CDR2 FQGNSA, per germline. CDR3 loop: CASSLALLEQFF.

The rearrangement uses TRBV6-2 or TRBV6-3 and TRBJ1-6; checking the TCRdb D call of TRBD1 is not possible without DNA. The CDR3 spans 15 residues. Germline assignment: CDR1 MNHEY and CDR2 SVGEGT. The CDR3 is CASIPSGTLSSPLHF.

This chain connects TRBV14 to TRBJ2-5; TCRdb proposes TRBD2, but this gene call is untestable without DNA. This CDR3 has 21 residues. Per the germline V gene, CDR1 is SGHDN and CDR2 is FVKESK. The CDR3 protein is CASSQDGGLGLARSQQETQYF. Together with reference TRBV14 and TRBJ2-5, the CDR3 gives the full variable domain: EAGVTQFPSHSVIEKGQTVTLRCDPISGHDNLYWYRRVMGKEIKFLLHFVKESKQDESGMPNNRFLAERTGGTYSTLKVQPAELEDSGVYFCASSQDGGLGLARSQQETQYFGPGTRLLVL.